These T cell receptor beta chains were read from a single sample in a study of identical twins. In TCRdb, the 5' RACE reads were re-called with MiXCR into one record per CDR3 protein. The profile shows 1.5 million to 2 million distinct CDR3 sequences, roughly a third of them singletons. Sequenced: cord blood. The receptors shown here come from a newborn girl in good health. Both conserved end residues are part of each CDR3. Each record gives: CDR3 protein, CDR3 DNA, D gene, J gene, V gene, clone size. D genes are given only for firm matches. Clone size appears in some rows only: once, few, many, or a class for an expanded clone.

CDR3 protein: CASSDPGQGAYEQYF; CDR3 DNA: TGCGCCAGCAGCGACCCCGGACAGGGAGCCTACGAGCAGTACTTC; D gene: TRBD1; J gene: TRBJ2-7; V gene: TRBV4-1; clone size: .
CDR3 protein: CASSPNRDLTYNEQFF; CDR3 DNA: TGCGCCAGCAGCCCGAACCGGGACCTAACCTACAATGAGCAGTTCTTC; D gene: .; J gene: TRBJ2-1; V gene: TRBV5-1; clone size: few
CDR3 protein: CASSPLRARTENTGELFF; CDR3 DNA: TGTGCCAGCAGTCCACTACGGGCCCGGACAGAGAACACCGGGGAGCTGTTTTTT; D gene: .; J gene: TRBJ2-2; V gene: TRBV28; clone size: few
CDR3 protein: CASSPGRQYF; CDR3 DNA: TGTGCCAGCAGCCCGGGACGGCAGTACTTC; D gene: .; J gene: TRBJ2-7; V gene: TRBV14; clone size: few
CDR3 protein: CASSRLPTSTDTQYF; CDR3 DNA: TGCGCCAGCAGCAGACTGCCCACTAGCACAGATACGCAGTATTTT; D gene: .; J gene: TRBJ2-3; V gene: TRBV4-1; clone size: .
CDR3 protein: CASSVPGTRHQETQYF; CDR3 DNA: TGTGCCAGCAGCGTCCCAGGGACTCGACACCAAGAGACCCAGTACTTC; D gene: .; J gene: TRBJ2-5; V gene: TRBV11-2; clone size: .
CDR3 protein: CASSEAEGRYDYTF; CDR3 DNA: TGTGCCAGCAGTGAAGCAGAGGGAAGGTATGACTACACCTTC; D gene: .; J gene: TRBJ1-2; V gene: TRBV6-1; clone size: .
CDR3 protein: CASSSGLDKYGYTF; CDR3 DNA: TGTGCCAGCAGTTCAGGGTTGGATAAATATGGCTACACCTTC; D gene: .; J gene: TRBJ1-2; V gene: TRBV28; clone size: few
CDR3 protein: CASSPKGPPLYGQYF; CDR3 DNA: TGTGCCAGCAGTCCGAAAGGGCCGCCACTCTACGGGCAGTACTTC; D gene: .; J gene: TRBJ2-4; V gene: TRBV12-3/TRBV12-4; clone size: .
CDR3 protein: CSGTNTKLRTNTQYF; CDR3 DNA: TGCAGTGGAACAAACACCAAGCTCCGAACAAATACGCAGTATTTT; D gene: .; J gene: TRBJ2-3; V gene: TRBV20-1; clone size: .
CDR3 protein: CASSFSGETHYF; CDR3 DNA: TGTGCCAGCAGTTTTTCAGGGGAGACCCACTACTTC; D gene: .; J gene: TRBJ2-5; V gene: TRBV12-3/TRBV12-4; clone size: once
CDR3 protein: CASSLNPGQGSETQYF; CDR3 DNA: TGTGCCAGCAGTTTAAATCCGGGACAGGGCAGTGAGACCCAGTACTTC; D gene: TRBD1; J gene: TRBJ2-5; V gene: TRBV27; clone size: few
CDR3 protein: CASSLALAGTINSPLHF; CDR3 DNA: TGTGCCAGCAGCTTAGCCCTCGCAGGGACAATTAATTCACCCCTCCACTTT; D gene: .; J gene: TRBJ1-6; V gene: TRBV11-2; clone size: few
CDR3 protein: CAISGPSSGGINEQFF; CDR3 DNA: TGTGCCATCAGTGGCCCCTCTAGCGGGGGGATCAATGAGCAGTTCTTC; D gene: TRBD2; J gene: TRBJ2-1; V gene: TRBV10-3; clone size: .
CDR3 protein: CASSQSRANYGYTF; CDR3 DNA: TGTGCCAGCAGCCAATCACGAGCCAACTATGGCTACACCTTC; D gene: .; J gene: TRBJ1-2; V gene: TRBV16; clone size: many
CDR3 protein: CASSSNPTRYGYTF; CDR3 DNA: TGCGCCAGCAGCTCTAATCCGACTAGGTATGGCTACACCTTC; D gene: .; J gene: TRBJ1-2; V gene: TRBV4-1; clone size: few
CDR3 protein: CASSSKREWGTDTQYF; CDR3 DNA: TGTGCCAGCAGCTCGAAGCGGGAGTGGGGCACAGATACGCAGTATTTT; D gene: TRBD2; J gene: TRBJ2-3; V gene: TRBV13; clone size: few
CDR3 protein: CASTRRWRVEETQYF; CDR3 DNA: TGTGCCAGCACTCGGAGGTGGAGGGTCGAAGAGACCCAGTACTTC; D gene: .; J gene: TRBJ2-5; V gene: TRBV2; clone size: .
CDR3 protein: CASSPLTSGSYNEQFF; CDR3 DNA: TGTGCCAGCAGCCCCCTCACTAGCGGATCCTACAATGAGCAGTTCTTC; D gene: TRBD2; J gene: TRBJ2-1; V gene: TRBV11-1; clone size: few
CDR3 protein: CSARVLGLAGGRDEQFF; CDR3 DNA: TGCAGTGCTAGAGTTTTGGGACTAGCGGGAGGGCGCGATGAGCAGTTCTTC; D gene: TRBD2; J gene: TRBJ2-1; V gene: TRBV20-1; clone size: few
CDR3 protein: CASGLKRENTGELFF; CDR3 DNA: TGTGCTAGTGGTTTGAAGCGGGAGAACACCGGGGAGCTGTTTTTT; D gene: TRBD2; J gene: TRBJ2-2; V gene: TRBV12-5; clone size: .
CDR3 protein: CASKRTGNYEQYF; CDR3 DNA: TGTGCCAGTAAAAGGACAGGGAACTACGAGCAGTACTTC; D gene: TRBD1; J gene: TRBJ2-7; V gene: TRBV19; clone size: few
CDR3 protein: CASSRSGGSPLHF; CDR3 DNA: TGTGCCAGCAGCCGGAGCGGGGGCTCACCCCTCCACTTT; D gene: .; J gene: TRBJ1-6; V gene: TRBV3-1; clone size: .
CDR3 protein: CSVGRYRGAQETQYF; CDR3 DNA: TGCAGCGTTGGAAGGTACAGAGGGGCGCAAGAGACCCAGTACTTC; D gene: .; J gene: TRBJ2-5; V gene: TRBV29-1; clone size: .
CDR3 protein: CASSLWEGAYEQYF; CDR3 DNA: TGTGCCAGCAGTTTATGGGAAGGAGCCTACGAGCAGTACTTC; D gene: .; J gene: TRBJ2-7; V gene: TRBV27; clone size: many
CDR3 protein: CASSLQGGNEQYF; CDR3 DNA: TGTGCCAGCAGCTTGCAGGGAGGCAATGAGCAGTACTTC; D gene: .; J gene: TRBJ2-7; V gene: TRBV7-2; clone size: few
CDR3 protein: CASSFASGGAYNEQYF; CDR3 DNA: TGCGCCAGCAGCTTCGCTAGCGGGGGGGCCTACAATGAGCAGTACTTC; D gene: TRBD2; J gene: TRBJ2-7; V gene: TRBV5-1; clone size: .
CDR3 protein: CAIPGPLNTGELFF; CDR3 DNA: TGTGCCATACCGGGACCCTTAAACACCGGGGAGCTGTTTTTT; D gene: .; J gene: TRBJ2-2; V gene: TRBV4-2; clone size: few
CDR3 protein: CASRNRGVHYGYTF; CDR3 DNA: TGTGCCAGCAGAAACAGGGGCGTTCACTATGGCTACACCTTC; D gene: TRBD1; J gene: TRBJ1-2; V gene: TRBV5-6; clone size: .
CDR3 protein: CATSKGGQDNEQFF; CDR3 DNA: TGTGCCACCAGCAAAGGGGGGCAGGACAATGAGCAGTTCTTC; D gene: .; J gene: TRBJ2-1; V gene: TRBV15; clone size: few
CDR3 protein: CASSEGTASNQPQHF; CDR3 DNA: TGCGCCAGCAGCGAAGGGACAGCCTCGAATCAGCCCCAGCATTTT; D gene: TRBD1; J gene: TRBJ1-5; V gene: TRBV5-1; clone size: few
CDR3 protein: CASSGTSGWLPQETQYF; CDR3 DNA: TGTGCCAGCAGTGGGACTAGTGGTTGGCTCCCCCAAGAGACCCAGTACTTC; D gene: TRBD2; J gene: TRBJ2-5; V gene: TRBV2; clone size: .
CDR3 protein: CASSQGPLQYEQYF; CDR3 DNA: TGTGCCAGCAGCCAGGGCCCTCTCCAATACGAGCAGTACTTC; D gene: .; J gene: TRBJ2-7; V gene: TRBV7-9; clone size: few